This T cell receptor beta chain is from a study of cytomegalovirus exposure and HLA in healthy donors (dated by TCRdb to 2016 to 2017). Concerning the study at large: In an earlier analysis of some 610 of the donors, 250 to 350 Gb of sequence data and about 110 million unique TCR beta sequences from about 179 million T cells were reported. An early release that covered fewer than 800 HLA-typed donors contained around 300 gigabases of sequencing data and tens of millions of unique TCR sequences. Of the approximately 400 genotyped donors, 75% to 85% were placed in the genetic ancestry cluster associated with self-reported Caucasian donors. The study aimed to test whether signatures of past pathogen exposure could be identified by cataloging public T cell receptors. The study profiled the T cell repertoires of more than 500 subjects by immunosequencing and related them to cytomegalovirus serostatus. In addition to the first cohort of around 670 subjects, a separate validation cohort of around 110 different subjects was used. To predict cytomegalovirus infection status, the study brought together high-throughput TCR immunosequencing, statistical association of individual TCRs with disease status, and machine learning. A later analysis re-examined previously published TCR beta repertoires from about 700 donors and added high-resolution HLA genotyping to investigate patterns of TCR occurrence. Rather than using new phenotypic data, the later analysis identified candidate immune exposures from TCR beta sequences and from how often those sequences occurred across donors. An earlier analysis of 587 of the donors used high-throughput TCR beta sequencing to judge whether each TCR beta V gene segment behaved as functional or pseudogenic. Donor age, sex, ethnicity and CMV serostatus were compiled alongside the repertoire data. Genome-wide SNP genotypes for about 65% of the 666 donors were used in a later genetic analysis, which treated that subset as a discovery cohort. All discovery cohort repertoires had been generated on a single sequencing platform. Both class I and class II loci were covered by HLA typing, at four-digit resolution. The number of typed donors differed by locus: about 620-640 for A, B, C, DRB1 and DQB1; roughly 510 for DQA1; 600 to 610 for DPA1; and around 490 for DPB1. Roughly 5 DR-DQ haplotypes were treated as single units for association and clustering because of strong linkage in the cohort. On average, 235,054 unique TCR beta nucleotide sequences were sequenced per donor among some 420 genotyped donors of the cohort, with about 17% of those sequences being non-productive.

V ends up 6 bases short and J 0 bases short, with an unmatched junction base count of 6. The CDR3 contains 16 residues, cysteine and phenylalanine counted. Only CDR3 DNA is held: 48 bases, read in frame from base 1. The cohort was made up of about 610 healthy bone marrow donors. Cohort members were all nominally healthy when sampled, although unrecorded immune exposures were likely present. Of the 700 or so cohort members, approximately 290 had a positive CMV serostatus and about 350 had a negative one, while no CMV serostatus was recorded for the donor. Every donor gave a peripheral blood sample, and the peripheral blood mononuclear cells from that sample were used for TCR beta sequencing. The Qiagen DNeasy Blood Extraction Kit was used to extract genomic DNA from the blood cell samples. What the research found in general, with its limitations: Most TCR sequences were observed very rarely across donors, whereas some public TCRs were present in many individuals. A total of 164 TCR beta chains were listed by the study as associated with cytomegalovirus. In an earlier analysis of some 550 of the donors, most TCR beta V segments were observed in productive rearrangements about 87% or about 30% of the time, broadly matching IMGT annotations. Only TCR beta chains were sequenced in this cohort, and the absence of alpha or paired-chain data limited detectable features. Fewer than 20 rarely observed V segments, including chromosome 9 orphons, were excluded from the earlier analysis of about 600 of the donors because counts were too low. In a later analysis, the rate of TCR association differed among HLA loci, with DRB1 alleles having the most associated TCRs and HLA-C alleles having the fewest. In a later genetic analysis, fewer N-insertions in productive TCRs were reported among donors in an Asian-associated ancestry cluster than the approximately 670-donor mean. Presence/absence analyses assumed roughly uniform sequencing depth across donors, an assumption that may not hold. The 87-base-pair reads could not distinguish some IMGT-functional V segments, including TRBV6-2 and TRBV6-3, so those segments were excluded. A further reported finding was that TCR beta sequences accurately predicted the HLA-A and HLA-B alleles for most subjects in the first cohort. In vitro tests confirmed that a few of the cytomegalovirus-associated TCR beta chains recognize cytomegalovirus antigens. Strong co-occurrence of HLA alleles, especially DR and DQ, made assigning TCR associations to individual alleles difficult. Most CMV-associated TCR beta chains appeared to be HLA-restricted in a later analysis, and the HLA associations seemed to be driven largely by CMV exposure. A later analysis reported that several top co-occurrence clusters appeared linked to parvovirus B19, influenza, CMV and Epstein-Barr virus. The classifier was reported to diagnose cytomegalovirus status with high specificity and sensitivity in both the original cohort and the validation cohort. V-gene and J-gene trimming of TCR beta chains was associated with a missense DCLRE1C variant in a later genetic analysis, and the association was replicated in an independent cohort. CMV serostatus was the only immune exposure information available for the cohort. At a false discovery rate of 0.05, a later analysis linked under 20,000 TCR beta sequences to specific HLA alleles. A cluster of highly shared sequence variants was judged likely to represent a technical artifact of the sequencing pipeline. Because some donors lacked HLA typing at each locus, the association tests relied only on the typed subset. In a later analysis, HLA-associated TCR beta chains showed more clonal expansion and lower generation probabilities than non-associated chains that were equally common. Correlated functional status among segregating V segments might reflect linkage disequilibrium, but an unknown experimental factor could not be ruled out. It was suggested by the authors that the approach could potentially be generalized to other disease states and immunological phenotypes.

Library method: the immunoSEQ multiplex PCR assay. A mixture of 60 forward primers for TCR Vbeta segments and 13 reverse primers for TCR Jbeta segments was used in the multiplex PCR. The CDR3 region of rearranged TCR beta genes was amplified from genomic DNA by a multiplex PCR assay. The Illumina HiSeq System was used to sequence the amplified TCR beta libraries as 87-base-pair reads. The study's own analysis went as follows. Across the 670 or so repertoires, a later analysis counted approximately 83 million unique TCR beta chains, around 11 million of which were shared by at least two donors. To remove PCR and sequencing errors, raw reads were error-corrected and collapsed into unique sequences using a nearest-neighbor algorithm that merged closely related sequences. V, D and J gene segments were assigned by aligning CDR3 sequences to IMGT reference sequences. For a sequence to be retained, a match of at least six nucleotides to both a V gene segment and a J gene segment was required. A rearrangement counted as productive if the CDR3 had no stop codons and remained in frame with V and J, and every other rearrangement counted as non-productive. CDR3 was defined by IMGT convention, running from the second conserved V-encoded cysteine to the conserved J-encoded phenylalanine. The earlier analysis of more than 450 of the donors excluded sequences that lacked an unambiguous match to a single V gene segment. In an earlier analysis of several hundred of the donors, a V segment was called functional when productive rearrangements were above 56.7%, and segregating when the standard deviation between donors exceeded 5%. A statistical classification framework was built for diagnosing cytomegalovirus status from the catalog of TCR beta chain sequences. A later analysis assigned V and J genes by comparing TCR nucleotide sequences with IMGT/GENE-DB human TR gene sequences. Using the TCRdist pipeline, a later analysis assigned CDR3 sequences along with most-parsimonious VDJ recombination scenarios. A later analysis defined each TCR beta chain by its CDR3 amino acid sequence plus V-gene family, and excluded reads lacking a unique V-gene family. As a way to deal with suspected cross-contamination and a sequencing artifact, a later analysis dropped hundreds of nucleotide sequences that were highly shared and had low generation probability. In a later analysis, a clonal expansion index for each public chain was calculated from normalized within-repertoire ranks of inferred template counts. A later analysis computed generation probabilities with a VDJ recombination model fitted to out-of-frame rearrangements, and checked the results against IGoR. A later analysis scored TCR-TCR, TCR-HLA and TCR-CMV co-occurrence with hypergeometric tests, applying a repertoire-size bias correction to TCR pairs. False discovery rates were estimated in a later analysis by permuting HLA or CMV assignments 20 times. In a later analysis, co-occurring TCRs were grouped with DBSCAN, and TCRdist sequence similarity was added when clustering was performed within HLA-allele-positive subsets. For co-occurrence clustering, repertoires with fewer than 30,000 or more than 120,000 public chains were excluded, along with about five repertoires with anomalous nucleotide sharing. TCRdb holds this immuneACCESS table with in-frame rearrangements only. Some clones are missing; in checked studies, unresolved V genes explain under half, and the rest has no known cause. From that table come the V and J calls and clone size; the DNA was used to work out D and trimming. The sample table holds 50,000 to 55,000 clones, of which roughly 60% were seen once. About 11% of the sample is taken by the ten largest.

This clone was found a few times. This receptor's antigen is unknown. No much larger clone exists at a distance of one base, and base qualities are not known. Specimen: PBMCs. The sequence is built from TRBV23-1 and TRBJ1-3, with TRBD1 identical over 9 junction bases. TRBV23-1 is assigned to the ORF class and has an uncertain function. The TCR originated in a human donor in good health. CDR3 sequence: CASSTGTGSSGNTIYF. Here is the DNA: TGCGCCAGCAGCACCGGGACAGGGAGCTCTGGAAACACCATATATTTT.